The 11 T cell receptor beta chains in this list originate from one sample, sequenced in a study of blood T cell repertoires in COVID-19. TCRdb keeps only in-frame clones here, not all; method: immunoSEQ multiplex PCR. This table holds 200,000 to 250,000 clones, 70% to 90% found once. Specimen: PBMCs or T cells enriched from blood (not recorded which). The source of these receptors is a man aged 25 to 45 who had recovered from COVID-19.

In this sample, this clone turned up a few times. V usage is TRBV1 and J usage is TRBJ2-7; TRBD2 reflects the table's D call only, with no check against the DNA. TRBV1 is a pseudogene. This CDR3 is 15 amino acids long. This CDR3 is CTSSRHRSPSYEQYF. CDR3 bases: TGCACCAGCAGCCGCCACCGGAGCCCCTCCTACGAGCAGTACTTC.

The genes are TRBV18 and TRBJ1-5; TRBD1 matches at 7 bases. The CDR3 runs to 13 residues. The germline gives CDR1 KGHSH, CDR2 LQKENI. V dropped 8 bases and J dropped 6; count of bases not matched to a gene: 7. The CDR3 loop reads CASTGVTTQPQHF. The CDR3 DNA follows: TGTGCCAGCACAGGGGTTACAACTCAGCCCCAGCATTTT.

This clone has only one observation. The gene calls are TRBV6-5 and TRBJ2-1; 7 bases agree with TRBD1. With 7 bases clipped from V and 7 bases from J, the junction kept 13 bases outside the gene matches. This CDR3 contains 15 residues. Looked up from germline, CDR1 is MNHEY and CDR2 is SVGAGI. The CDR3 here is CASNILGGHGNEQFF. The CDR3 region has the DNA TGTGCCAGCAACATACTAGGGGGCCACGGAAATGAGCAGTTCTTC.

V gene TRBV21-1 combines with J gene TRBJ2-2; TRBD2, the D gene given by the table, was not confirmed from the DNA. TRBV21-1 is flagged as a pseudogene. This CDR3 spans 11 amino acids. CDR3 in DNA: TGTGCCAGGGTGCGGGTCCGGGAGCTGTTTTTT. This encodes CARVRVRELFF.

This clone occurred many times. V is TRBV10-1 and J is TRBJ2-5; TRBD2 agrees at 11 bases. This CDR3 has 14 residues. Germline V gene sequence: CDR1 WNHNN, CDR2 SYGVQD (reference sequence). Trimming took 6 bases from V and 6 from J; bases not matched to a gene: 6. CDR3 amino acids: CASSSGTSGQTQYF. The CDR3 nucleotides read TGCGCCAGCAGCTCCGGGACTAGCGGTCAGACCCAGTACTTC.

The chain combines TRBV4-3 with TRBJ1-2; 7 bases agree with TRBD1. The CDR3 is made up of 15 amino acids. After removal of 1 base from V and 4 bases from J, the junction contained 6 bases not matched to a gene. Germline V CDR1 and CDR2: LGHNA, YSLEER. DNA of the CDR3: TGCGCCAGCAGCCAAGTACAGGGGTACGTCTATGGCTACACCTTC. Residues: CASSQVQGYVYGYTF.

The rearrangement links TRBV2 to TRBJ2-7; possible D gene TRBD2, 7 bases. The germline gives CDR1 SNHLY, CDR2 FYNNEI. V dropped 11 bases and J dropped 0 bases, with 17 bases sitting between them. The CDR3 totals 14 residues. This chain's CDR3 is CAGRGGLSSYEQYF. The CDR3 nucleotides read TGTGCCGGCCGCGGGGGCCTTAGCTCCTACGAGCAGTACTTC.

This chain uses TRBV9 with TRBJ2-2; tentative D call: TRBD2 (6 bases). The germline CDR1 and CDR2 sequences are SGDLS and YYNGEE. The V end was cut by 5 bases, the J end by 0 bases, with 11 bases between. This CDR3 has 15 amino acids. The CDR3 nucleotides read TGTGCCAGCAGGCGGGACTTATCGAACACCGGGGAGCTGTTTTTT. The encoded protein is CASRRDLSNTGELFF.

CDR3 region: CASRGQGVTGELFF. CDR3 nucleotide sequence: TGTGCCAGCCGGGGACAGGGGGTGACCGGGGAGCTGTTTTTT. The chain links TRBV19 to TRBJ2-2, with TRBD1 matching 11 bases. V dropped 9 bases and J dropped 5; count of bases not matched to a gene: 5. The germline V gene encodes CDR1 LNHDA and CDR2 SQIVND (reference sequence). The CDR3 covers 14 residues.

The V and J genes are TRBV6-5 and TRBJ1-3, with 7 positions matching TRBD1. The germline V gene has CDR1 MNHEY and CDR2 SVGAGI. The J segment lost 0 bases and the V segment lost 11 bases, leaving 7 bases of the junction unmatched. CDR3 length: 14 residues. CDR3 region: CASLDRDSGNTIYF. The CDR3 nucleotides are TGTGCCTCCCTCGACAGGGACTCTGGAAACACCATATATTTT.

This clone has only one observation. One end of the junction varies from germline; a read error may be responsible. The chain links TRBV15 to TRBJ2-2; 7 nucleotides align to TRBD2. The CDR3 sequence is 18 residues long. Germline loops: CDR1 LNHNV, CDR2 YYDKDF (reference sequence). The CDR3 coding sequence is TGTGCCACCAGCAGTCCCTTCATGCGGGGGTCCTACACCGGGGAGCCGTTTTTT. Translation: CATSSPFMRGSYTGEPFF.